The clone carrying this T cell receptor (beta chain) was recorded a few times. Its antigen is unidentified. The sample comes from a study of T cell repertoires in cytomegalovirus infection. About the study: Matching HLA type and CMV infection were both indicated by public TCR beta signatures. Study results and limitations: Individuals carrying CMV plus the relevant HLA were identified by cumulative frequency of public TCR beta families. Clonotype analysis showed dominance of the ex vivo response by HLA-C-restricted CMV-specific TCR beta clonotypes.

TCRdb used MiXCR to reprocess the reads, holding one entry per CDR3 protein. The table includes more than 650,000 distinct CDR3 sequences, 35% detected once. The CDR3 runs to 13 residues. V was shortened by 11 bases and J by 0 bases, with 11 bases between the two germline ends. The germline V gene has CDR1 MDHEN and CDR2 SYDVKM. The genes are TRBV28 and TRBJ1-3, with TRBD1 as a possible D gene (5 bases). The clonotype originates from a human donor in good health (CMV status not recorded). Some clones in this sample may be carry-over from other donors' samples. Sample: PBMCs. CDR3 sequence: CASRGVSGNTIYF. Here the CDR3 DNA reads TGTGCCTCGCGGGGGGTCTCTGGAAACACCATATATTTT.